The clone carrying this T cell receptor beta chain was picked up many times. Its antigen is not known. This record belongs to a study of Graves' ophthalmopathy and Graves' hyperthyroidism. Study findings and constraints: Stable hyperthyroidism and ophthalmopathy were told apart by a 13-signature model, which achieved 85% to 90% sensitivity and just over 80% specificity.

Amplification from RNA transcripts yielded the TCR beta CDR3 regions. HTBI primers were employed in first-round RT-PCR, then a second-round multiplex PCR followed. TCRdb recomputed calls from the multiplex PCR reads with MiXCR, one row per CDR3 protein. The sample has a few hundred thousand distinct CDR3 sequences; about 18% are singletons. Hyperthyroidism patients were newly diagnosed, ill under 2 months, and aged 18 to 65 years. The study excluded patients with other autoimmune diseases, uncontrolled infections, pregnancy or lactation. Approximately 10 ml of fresh blood yielded the PBMCs by density gradient. The sample was peripheral blood. This TCR came from an adult woman with stable Graves' hyperthyroidism.

Written as DNA, the CDR3 is TGTGCCAGCAGCCATAGCGGGAGAAGAGCATCCGAGCAGTACTTC. This sequence encodes CASSHSGRRASEQYF. V gene TRBV7-9 combines with J gene TRBJ2-7; 9 bases map to TRBD2. The trim removed 5 bases at V and 6 bases at J, leaving 11 bases unmatched. This CDR3 is built from 15 residues. Germline CDR1 SEHNR, CDR2 FQNEAQ (reference sequence).